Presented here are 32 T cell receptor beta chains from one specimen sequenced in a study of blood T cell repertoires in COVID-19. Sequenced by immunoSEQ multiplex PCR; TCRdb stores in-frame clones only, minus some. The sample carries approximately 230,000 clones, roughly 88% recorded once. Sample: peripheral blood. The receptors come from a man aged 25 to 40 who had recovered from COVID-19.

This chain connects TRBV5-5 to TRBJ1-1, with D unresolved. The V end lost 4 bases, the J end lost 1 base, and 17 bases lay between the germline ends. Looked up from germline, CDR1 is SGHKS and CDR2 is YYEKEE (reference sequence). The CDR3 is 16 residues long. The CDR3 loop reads CASSQLLGGQNTEAFF. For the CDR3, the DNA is TGTGCCAGCAGCCAACTCCTGGGTGGGCAGAACACTGAAGCTTTCTTT.

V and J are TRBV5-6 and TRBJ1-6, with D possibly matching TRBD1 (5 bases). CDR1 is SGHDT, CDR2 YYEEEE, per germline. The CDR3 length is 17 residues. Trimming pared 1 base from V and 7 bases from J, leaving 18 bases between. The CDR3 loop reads CASSLMGGYRSNSPLHF. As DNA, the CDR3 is TGTGCCAGCAGCTTGATGGGGGGGTATCGGAGCAATTCACCCCTCCACTTT.

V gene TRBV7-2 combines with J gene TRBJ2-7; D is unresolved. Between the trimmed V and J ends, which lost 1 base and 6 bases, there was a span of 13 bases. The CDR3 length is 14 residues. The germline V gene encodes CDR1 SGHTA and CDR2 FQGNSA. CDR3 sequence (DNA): TGTGCCAGCAGCTTAGTCACCGGTCTTCGCGAGCAGTACTTC. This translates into CASSLVTGLREQYF. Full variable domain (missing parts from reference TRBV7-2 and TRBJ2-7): GAGVSQSPSNKVTEKGKDVELRCDPISGHTALYWYRQSLGQGLEFLIYFQGNSAPDKSGLPSDRFSAERTGGSVSTLTIQRTQQEDSAVYLCASSLVTGLREQYFGPGTRLTVT.

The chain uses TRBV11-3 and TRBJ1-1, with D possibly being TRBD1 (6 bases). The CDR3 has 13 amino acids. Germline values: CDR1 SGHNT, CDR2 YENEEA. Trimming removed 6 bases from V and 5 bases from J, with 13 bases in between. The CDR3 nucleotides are TGTGCCAGCAGTAACAGGGTTGGGACTGAAGCTTTCTTT. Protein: CASSNRVGTEAFF.

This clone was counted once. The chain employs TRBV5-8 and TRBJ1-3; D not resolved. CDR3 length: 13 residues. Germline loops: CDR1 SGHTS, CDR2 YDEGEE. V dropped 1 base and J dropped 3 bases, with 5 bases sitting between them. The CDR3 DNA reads TGTGCCAGCAGCTTGTCCAGTGGAAACACCATATATTTT. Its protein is CASSLSSGNTIYF.

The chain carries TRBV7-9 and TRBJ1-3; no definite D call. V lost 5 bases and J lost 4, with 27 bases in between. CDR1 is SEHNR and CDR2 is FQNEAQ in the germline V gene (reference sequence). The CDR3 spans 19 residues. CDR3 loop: CASSPLPGLGPGNGNTIYF. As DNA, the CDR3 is TGTGCCAGCAGCCCCCTTCCGGGCTTAGGCCCGGGAAACGGAAACACCATATATTTT.

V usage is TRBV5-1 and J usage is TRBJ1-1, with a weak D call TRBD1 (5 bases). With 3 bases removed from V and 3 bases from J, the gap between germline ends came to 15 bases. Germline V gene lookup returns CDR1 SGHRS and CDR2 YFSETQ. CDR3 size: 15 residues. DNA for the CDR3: TGCGCCAGCAGCTGGGGGGTATCCCTGGACACTGAAGCTTTCTTT. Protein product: CASSWGVSLDTEAFF.

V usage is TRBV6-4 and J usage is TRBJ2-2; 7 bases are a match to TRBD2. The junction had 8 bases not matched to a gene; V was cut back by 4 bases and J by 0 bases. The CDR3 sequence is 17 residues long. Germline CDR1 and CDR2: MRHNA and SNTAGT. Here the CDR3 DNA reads TGTGCCAGCAGTGCCTTCTTTAGCGGGTCGAACACCGGGGAGCTGTTTTTT. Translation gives CASSAFFSGSNTGELFF.

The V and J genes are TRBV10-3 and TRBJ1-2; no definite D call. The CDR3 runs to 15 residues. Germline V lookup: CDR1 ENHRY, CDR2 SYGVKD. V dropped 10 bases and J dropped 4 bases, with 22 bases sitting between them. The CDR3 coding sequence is TGTGCCACCCCAGCGGAAGCAGGTGGTCCCTATGGCTACACCTTC. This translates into CATPAEAGGPYGYTF.

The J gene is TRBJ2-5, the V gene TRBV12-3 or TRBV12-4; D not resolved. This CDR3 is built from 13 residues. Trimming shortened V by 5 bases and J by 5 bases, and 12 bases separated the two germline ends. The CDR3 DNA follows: TGTGCCAGCAGTGCGAGCAGGCTGGAGACCCAGTACTTC. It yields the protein CASSASRLETQYF.

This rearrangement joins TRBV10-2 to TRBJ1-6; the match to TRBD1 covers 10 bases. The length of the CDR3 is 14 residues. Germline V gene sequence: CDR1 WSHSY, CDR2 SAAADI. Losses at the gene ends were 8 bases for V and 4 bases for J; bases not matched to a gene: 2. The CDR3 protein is CASRGQGYNSPLHF. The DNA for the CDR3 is TGCGCCAGCCGGGGACAGGGGTATAATTCACCCCTCCACTTT.

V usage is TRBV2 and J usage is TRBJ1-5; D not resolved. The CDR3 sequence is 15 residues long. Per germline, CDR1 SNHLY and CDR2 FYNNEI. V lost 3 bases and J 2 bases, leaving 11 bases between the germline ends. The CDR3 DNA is TGTGCCAGCAGTGAGTTCCGGGGTCGCAATCAGCCCCAGCATTTT. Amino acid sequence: CASSEFRGRNQPQHF.

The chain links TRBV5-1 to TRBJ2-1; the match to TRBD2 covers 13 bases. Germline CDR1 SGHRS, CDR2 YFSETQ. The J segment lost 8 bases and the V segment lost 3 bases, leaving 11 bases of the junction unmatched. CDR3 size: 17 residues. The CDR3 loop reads CASSSPLAGGLYDEQFF. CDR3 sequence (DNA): TGCGCCAGCAGCTCCCCACTAGCGGGGGGGTTGTACGATGAGCAGTTCTTC.

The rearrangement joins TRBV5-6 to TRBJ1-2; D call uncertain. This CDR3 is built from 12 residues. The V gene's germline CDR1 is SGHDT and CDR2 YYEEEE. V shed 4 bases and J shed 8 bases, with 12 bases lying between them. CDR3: CASSLPAGGYTF. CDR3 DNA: TGTGCCAGCAGCCTCCCCGCTGGCGGCTACACCTTC.

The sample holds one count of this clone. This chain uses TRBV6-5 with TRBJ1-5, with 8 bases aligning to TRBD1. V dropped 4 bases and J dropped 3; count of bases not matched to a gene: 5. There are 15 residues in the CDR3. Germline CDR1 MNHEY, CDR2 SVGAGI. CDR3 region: CASSSTGADNQPQHF. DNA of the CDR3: TGTGCCAGCAGTTCGACAGGGGCGGACAATCAGCCCCAGCATTTT.

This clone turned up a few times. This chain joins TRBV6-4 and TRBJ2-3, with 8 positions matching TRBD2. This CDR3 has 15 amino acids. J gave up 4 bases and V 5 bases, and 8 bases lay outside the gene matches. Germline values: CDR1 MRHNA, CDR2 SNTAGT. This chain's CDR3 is CASSFEAGASDTQYF. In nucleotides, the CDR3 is TGTGCCAGCAGTTTCGAAGCGGGGGCCTCAGATACGCAGTATTTT.

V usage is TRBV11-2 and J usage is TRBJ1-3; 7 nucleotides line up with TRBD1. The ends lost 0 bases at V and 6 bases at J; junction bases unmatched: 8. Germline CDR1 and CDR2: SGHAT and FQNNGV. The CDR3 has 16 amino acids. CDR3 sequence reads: CASSLDRTGRSNTIYF. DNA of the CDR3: TGTGCCAGCAGCTTAGATCGGACAGGAAGATCAAACACCATATATTTT.

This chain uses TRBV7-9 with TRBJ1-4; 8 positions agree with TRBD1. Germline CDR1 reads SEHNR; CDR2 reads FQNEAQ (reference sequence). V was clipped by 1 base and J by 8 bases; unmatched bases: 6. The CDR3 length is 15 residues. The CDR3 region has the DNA TGTGCCAGCAGCTTAGAGGCAGGGGGCCCAGAAAAACTGTTTTTT. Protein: CASSLEAGGPEKLFF.

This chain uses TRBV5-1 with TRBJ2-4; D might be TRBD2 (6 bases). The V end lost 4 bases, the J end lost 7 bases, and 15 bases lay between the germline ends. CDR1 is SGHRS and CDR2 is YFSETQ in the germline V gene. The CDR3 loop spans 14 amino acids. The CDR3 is CASSLAIGGNIQYF. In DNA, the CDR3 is TGCGCCAGCAGCCTAGCTATCGGAGGGAACATTCAGTACTTC.

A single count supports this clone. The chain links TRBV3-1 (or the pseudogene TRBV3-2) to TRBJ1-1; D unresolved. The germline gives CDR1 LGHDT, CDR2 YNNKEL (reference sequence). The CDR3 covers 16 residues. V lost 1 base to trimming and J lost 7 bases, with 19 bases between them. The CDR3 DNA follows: TGTGCCAGCAGCCAAGGGTACGGGGTGGGGTCCGGTGAAGCTTTCTTT. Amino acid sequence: CASSQGYGVGSGEAFF.

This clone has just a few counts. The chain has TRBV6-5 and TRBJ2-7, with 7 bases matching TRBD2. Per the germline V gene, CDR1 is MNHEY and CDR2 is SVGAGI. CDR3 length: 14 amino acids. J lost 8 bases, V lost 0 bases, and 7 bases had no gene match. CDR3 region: CASSYSGGEEKQYF. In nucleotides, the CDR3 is TGTGCCAGCAGTTACTCGGGGGGGGAGGAAAAGCAGTACTTC.

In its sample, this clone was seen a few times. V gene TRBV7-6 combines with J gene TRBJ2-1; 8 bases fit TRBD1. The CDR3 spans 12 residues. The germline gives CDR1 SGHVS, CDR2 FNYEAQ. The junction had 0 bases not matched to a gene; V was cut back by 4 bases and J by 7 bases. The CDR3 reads CASSWTGNEQFF. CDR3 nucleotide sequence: TGTGCCAGCAGCTGGACAGGGAATGAGCAGTTCTTC.

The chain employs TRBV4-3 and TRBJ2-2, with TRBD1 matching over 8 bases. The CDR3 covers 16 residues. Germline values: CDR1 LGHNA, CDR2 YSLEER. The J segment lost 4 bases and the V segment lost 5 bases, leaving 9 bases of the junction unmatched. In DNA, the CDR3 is TGCGCCAGCAGCATAGCGGCCAGGGGGCCCACCGGGGAGCTGTTTTTT. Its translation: CASSIAARGPTGELFF.

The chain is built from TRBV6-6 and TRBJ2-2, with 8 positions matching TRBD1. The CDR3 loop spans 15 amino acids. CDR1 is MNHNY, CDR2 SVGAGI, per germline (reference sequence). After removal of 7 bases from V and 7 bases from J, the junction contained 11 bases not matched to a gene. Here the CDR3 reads CASTRTGQPSGELFF. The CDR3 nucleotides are TGTGCCAGCACTCGGACAGGGCAGCCTAGCGGGGAGCTGTTTTTT.

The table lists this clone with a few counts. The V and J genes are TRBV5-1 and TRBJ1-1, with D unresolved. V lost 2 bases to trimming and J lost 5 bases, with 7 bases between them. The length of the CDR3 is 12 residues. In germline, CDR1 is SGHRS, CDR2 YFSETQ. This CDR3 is CASSLGSTEAFF. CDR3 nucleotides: TGCGCCAGCAGCTTAGGGAGTACTGAAGCTTTCTTT.

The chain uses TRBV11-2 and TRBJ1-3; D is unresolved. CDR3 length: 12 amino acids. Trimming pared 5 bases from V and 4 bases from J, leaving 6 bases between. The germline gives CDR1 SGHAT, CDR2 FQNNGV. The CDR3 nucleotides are TGTGCCAGCAGCCAGTTGGGAAACACCATATATTTT. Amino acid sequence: CASSQLGNTIYF.

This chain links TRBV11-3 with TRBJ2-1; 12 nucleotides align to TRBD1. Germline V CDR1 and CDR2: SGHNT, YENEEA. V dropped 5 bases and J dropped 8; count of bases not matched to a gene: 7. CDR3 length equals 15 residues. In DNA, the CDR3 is TGTGCCAGCAGCCAGGGACAGGGGGCGCGGGATGAGCAGTTCTTC. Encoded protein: CASSQGQGARDEQFF.

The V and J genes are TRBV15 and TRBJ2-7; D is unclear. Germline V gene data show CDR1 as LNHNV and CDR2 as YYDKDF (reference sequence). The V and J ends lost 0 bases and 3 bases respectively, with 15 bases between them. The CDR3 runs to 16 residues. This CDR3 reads CATSRDVTGFDYEQYF. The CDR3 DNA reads TGTGCCACCAGCAGAGATGTAACCGGGTTTGACTACGAGCAGTACTTC. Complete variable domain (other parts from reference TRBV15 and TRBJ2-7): DAMVIQNPRYQVTQFGKPVTLSCSQTLNHNVMYWYQQKSSQAPKLLFHYYDKDFNNEADTPDNFQSRRPNTSFCFLDIRSPGLGDTAMYLCATSRDVTGFDYEQYFGPGTRLTVT.

The CDR3 here is CATSRDREAFF. In nucleotides, the CDR3 is TGTGCCACCAGCAGAGACCGTGAAGCTTTCTTT. J is TRBJ1-1 and V is TRBV15; the D is unclear. The CDR3 is 11 amino acids. V was trimmed by 0 bases and J by 7 bases, leaving 3 bases between them. CDR1 is LNHNV and CDR2 is YYDKDF in the germline V gene (reference sequence). Using reference TRBV15 and TRBJ1-1 for the parts outside the CDR3, the full variable domain is DAMVIQNPRYQVTQFGKPVTLSCSQTLNHNVMYWYQQKSSQAPKLLFHYYDKDFNNEADTPDNFQSRRPNTSFCFLDIRSPGLGDTAMYLCATSRDREAFFGQGTRLTVV.

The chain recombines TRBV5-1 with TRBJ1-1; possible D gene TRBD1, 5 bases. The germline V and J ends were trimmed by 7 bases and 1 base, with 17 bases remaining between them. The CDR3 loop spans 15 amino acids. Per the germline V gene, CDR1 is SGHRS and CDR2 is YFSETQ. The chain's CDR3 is CASQPLGGANTEAFF. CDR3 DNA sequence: TGCGCCAGCCAACCCCTGGGGGGAGCGAACACTGAAGCTTTCTTT.

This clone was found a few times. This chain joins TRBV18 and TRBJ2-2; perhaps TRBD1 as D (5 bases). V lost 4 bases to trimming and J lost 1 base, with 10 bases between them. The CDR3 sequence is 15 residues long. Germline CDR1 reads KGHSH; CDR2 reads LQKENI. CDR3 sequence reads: CASSLLTGNTGELFF. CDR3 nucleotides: TGTGCCAGCTCACTACTAACAGGGAACACCGGGGAGCTGTTTTTT.

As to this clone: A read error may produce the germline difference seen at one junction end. Written as DNA, the CDR3 is TGCAGCGTTGAAGAGCAAGGTCGGGGACAGCGGGACTTC. Translation gives CSVEEQGRGQRDF. The rearrangement joins TRBV29-1 to TRBJ2-7, with D tentatively TRBD1 (7 bases). This CDR3 region has 13 residues. Germline V gene data show CDR1 as SQVTM and CDR2 as ANQGSEA.